A selection of T cell receptor beta chains follows, all from one sample in a study of T cell clonotyping in hematopoietic cell transplantation. TCRdb's copy holds only in-frame clones and misses some; the assay was immunoSEQ multiplex PCR. The repertoire consists of around 14,000 clones, with around 94% occurring once and the leading ten covering roughly 4.5%. This material consisted of PBMCs, taken 30 days after allogeneic stem cell transplant. All receptors come from a male patient aged 60 to 75 who had an allogeneic stem cell transplant from an unrelated donor, so the T cells may come from the graft donor. Some clones in this sample may be carry-over from other donors' samples. Both conserved end residues are part of each CDR3. A D gene is named only where the DNA matches it firmly. For some rows the clone size is stated as once, few or many, or as a class when expanded; others skip it.

NA | 15 | TRBJ2-2 | TRBV7-2 | NA | CASSFTRGSPGELFF | TGTGCCAGCAGCTTTACCAGGGGTTCTCCCGGGGAGCTGTTTTTT
NA | 14 | TRBJ2-5 | TRBV2 | NA | CASSEVSGGETQYF | TGTGCCAGCAGTGAAGTTTCAGGGGGGGAGACCCAGTACTTC
NA | 14 | TRBJ1-2 | TRBV6-1 | NA | CASSEASRHYGYTF | TGTGCCAGCAGTGAAGCGTCACGGCACTATGGCTACACCTTC
NA | 14 | TRBJ1-1 | TRBV30 | once | CAWSPPALNTEAFF | TGTGCCTGGAGTCCCCCAGCTTTGAACACTGAAGCTTTCTTT
NA | 14 | TRBJ1-6 | TRBV6-5 | NA | CASSPGTHNSPLHF | TGTGCCAGCAGTCCCGGGACCCATAATTCACCCCTCCACTTT
NA | 15 | TRBJ2-6 | TRBV6-1 | NA | CASSVSGAGANVLTF | TGTGCCAGCAGTGTGTCAGGGGCTGGGGCCAACGTCCTGACTTTC
NA | 12 | TRBJ1-1 | TRBV2 | NA | CASKAGTDEAFF | TGTGCCAGCAAAGCCGGGACGGATGAAGCTTTCTTT
TRBD1 | 14 | TRBJ2-2 | TRBV19 | NA | CASSMDRFTGELFF | TGTGCCAGTAGTATGGACAGGTTCACCGGGGAGCTGTTTTTT
TRBD1 | 14 | TRBJ1-2 | TRBV19 | NA | CASSVQGAEYGYTF | TGTGCCAGTAGTGTCCAGGGGGCGGAGTATGGCTACACCTTC
NA | 15 | TRBJ1-1 | TRBV10-3 | NA | CAISESSGANTEAFF | TGTGCCATCAGTGAGTCGTCAGGGGCGAACACTGAAGCTTTCTTT
NA | 14 | TRBJ2-7 | TRBV6-5 | NA | CASSLRGGNYEQYF | TGTGCCAGCAGTTTGAGGGGTGGAAACTACGAGCAGTACTTC
NA | 13 | TRBJ2-3 | TRBV27 | NA | CASSLWGGNTQYF | TGTGCCAGCAGTTTATGGGGCGGGAATACGCAGTATTTT
NA | 13 | TRBJ1-2 | TRBV6-6 | NA | CATQGRQGKGYTF | TGTGCCACTCAGGGTAGGCAGGGGAAAGGCTACACCTTC
TRBD1 | 13 | TRBJ1-1 | TRBV6-6 | NA | CASSFLGTAEAFF | TGTGCCAGCAGTTTTCTAGGGACAGCCGAAGCTTTCTTT
TRBD1 | 17 | TRBJ1-5 | TRBV19 | once | CASSITGQGVSNQPQHF | TGTGCCAGTAGTATTACCGGACAGGGTGTTAGCAATCAGCCCCAGCATTTT
NA | 14 | TRBJ1-2 | TRBV6-5 | NA | CASTPGTANYGYTF | TGTGCCAGCACCCCAGGGACGGCGAACTATGGCTACACCTTC
TRBD1 | 11 | TRBJ1-2 | TRBV6-5 | NA | CASRGQGGYTF | TGTGCCAGCAGGGGACAGGGTGGCTACACCTTC
NA | 15 | TRBJ2-5 | TRBV7-3 | NA | CASSLGGGFGETQYF | TGTGCCAGCAGCTTGGGGGGCGGATTTGGAGAGACCCAGTACTTC
TRBD1 | 15 | TRBJ1-1 | TRBV19 | NA | CASSPWTGGNTEAFF | TGTGCCAGTAGTCCCTGGACAGGGGGAAACACTGAAGCTTTCTTT
TRBD1 | 15 | TRBJ2-1 | TRBV7-6 | once | CASSFSTGGNNEQFF | TGTGCCAGCAGCTTTTCGACAGGGGGTAACAATGAGCAGTTCTTC
NA | 13 | TRBJ1-2 | TRBV10-3 | once | CAISEAENYGYTF | TGTGCCATCAGTGAGGCCGAGAACTATGGCTACACCTTC
NA | 11 | TRBJ2-1 | TRBV20-1 | NA | CSARAGYEQFF | TGCAGTGCTCGCGCAGGCTATGAGCAGTTCTTC
TRBD1 | 16 | TRBJ1-4 | TRBV4-1 | NA | CASSQPTGGIREKLFF | TGCGCCAGCAGCCAACCTACAGGGGGCATACGTGAAAAACTGTTTTTT
NA | 14 | TRBJ2-1 | TRBV7-2 | NA | CASSLGGSYNEQFF | TGTGCCAGCAGCTTGGGCGGATCCTACAATGAGCAGTTCTTC
TRBD1 | 15 | TRBJ2-1 | TRBV5-1 | NA | CASSPTGQGANEQFF | TGCGCCAGCAGCCCGACCGGACAGGGAGCTAATGAGCAGTTCTTC
NA | 15 | TRBJ1-1 | TRBV5-1 | NA | CASSLAGQVNTEAFF | TGCGCCAGCAGCTTGGCCGGTCAGGTGAACACTGAAGCTTTCTTT
NA | 13 | TRBJ2-6 | TRBV28 | few | CASSLFGANVLTF | TGTGCCAGCAGTTTATTCGGGGCCAACGTCCTGACTTTC
TRBD1 | 17 | TRBJ2-2 | TRBV19 | NA | CASRAGTGRTNTGELFF | TGTGCCAGTAGAGCCGGGACAGGGCGAACTAACACCGGGGAGCTGTTTTTT
NA | 14 | TRBJ2-7 | TRBV27 | NA | CASSLSGGSGEQYF | TGTGCCAGCAGTCTTTCTGGAGGGAGTGGGGAGCAGTACTTC
NA | 14 | TRBJ1-1 | TRBV27 | NA | CASGLIRGRTEAFF | TGTGCCAGCGGTCTCATCAGGGGACGAACTGAAGCTTTCTTT
TRBD1 | 14 | TRBJ1-4 | TRBV19 | NA | CASRRGTGLEKLFF | TGTGCCAGTAGACGGGGGACAGGGTTGGAAAAACTGTTTTTT
NA | 12 | TRBJ1-1 | TRBV7-9 | NA | CASSLGITEAFF | TGTGCCAGCAGCTTAGGAATAACTGAAGCTTTCTTT
NA | 15 | TRBJ1-2 | TRBV10-3 | NA | CAISERADDNYGYTF | TGTGCCATCAGTGAGCGGGCAGACGACAACTATGGCTACACCTTC
TRBD2 | 12 | TRBJ2-1 | TRBV12-5 | NA | CASGPSSGASLF | TGTGCTAGTGGTCCCTCTAGCGGGGCTAGTCTCTTC
NA | 12 | TRBJ1-6 | TRBV7-2 | NA | CASSFAGKGLHF | TGTGCCAGCAGCTTTGCAGGAAAAGGGCTCCACTTT
NA | 13 | TRBJ1-1 | TRBV19 | NA | CASSEQGYTEAFF | TGTGCCAGTAGTGAGCAGGGGTACACTGAAGCTTTCTTT
TRBD1 | 13 | TRBJ2-3 | TRBV2 | once | CASGDRGTDTQYF | TGTGCCAGCGGGGACAGGGGCACAGATACGCAGTATTTT
TRBD1 | 15 | TRBJ1-5 | TRBV10-1 | NA | CASTAQGAESQPQHF | TGCGCCAGCACCGCACAGGGGGCAGAATCTCAGCCCCAGCATTTT
TRBD1 | 15 | TRBJ1-2 | TRBV6-5 | NA | CASSYSGRGQGGYTF | TGTGCCAGCAGTTACTCGGGCAGGGGGCAAGGTGGCTACACCTTC
NA | 9 | TRBJ2-7 | TRBV10-1 | NA | CASSEVRNF | TGCGCCAGCAGCGAGGTCCGGAACTTC
NA | 16 | TRBJ1-2 | TRBV19 | NA | CASSIDMGRENYGYTF | TGTGCCAGTAGTATAGATATGGGACGCGAAAACTATGGCTACACCTTC
TRBD1 | 16 | TRBJ1-5 | TRBV28 | NA | CASRKGGQGSNQPQHF | TGTGCCAGCAGAAAGGGGGGACAGGGGAGCAATCAGCCCCAGCATTTT
NA | 14 | TRBJ1-1 | TRBV5-4 | NA | CASSLNGVNSEAFF | TGTGCCAGCAGCTTAAACGGAGTGAACAGTGAAGCTTTCTTT
NA | 18 | TRBJ1-2 | TRBV7-2 | NA | CASSLAAAGAPTNYGYTF | TGTGCCAGCAGCTTAGCCGCCGCAGGGGCCCCAACTAACTATGGCTACACCTTC
TRBD2 | 16 | TRBJ2-2 | TRBV5-1 | NA | CASSFVAGGYTGELFF | TGCGCCAGCAGCTTCGTAGCGGGGGGTTACACCGGGGAGCTGTTTTTT
NA | 13 | TRBJ1-3 | TRBV29-1 | NA | CSVGAGAGNTIYF | TGCAGCGTAGGGGCGGGGGCTGGAAACACCATATATTTT
NA | 12 | TRBJ1-5 | TRBV19 | NA | CASSFYGPPEHF | TGTGCCAGTAGTTTCTACGGGCCCCCGGAGCATTTT
NA | 16 | TRBJ2-7 | TRBV21-1 | NA | CASSKVSSGGTYEQYF | TGTGCCAGCAGCAAAGTGTCTAGCGGGGGGACCTACGAGCAGTACTTC
TRBD1 | 15 | TRBJ2-7 | TRBV25-1 | NA | CAILRRDRGWYEQYF | TGTGCCATCCTCCGCCGGGACAGGGGATGGTACGAGCAGTACTTC
TRBD1 | 15 | TRBJ2-3 | TRBV5-1 | once | CASSLAGGAADTQYF | TGCGCCAGCAGCTTGGCAGGGGGCGCGGCAGATACGCAGTATTTT
NA | 14 | TRBJ2-1 | TRBV7-7 | NA | CASSLAARGHEQFF | TGTGCCAGCAGCTTAGCAGCCAGGGGTCATGAGCAGTTCTTC
NA | 16 | TRBJ1-3 | TRBV25-1 | NA | CASSGAGQRSGNTIYF | TGTGCCAGCAGTGGGGCGGGACAACGCTCTGGAAACACCATATATTTT
NA | 14 | TRBJ2-1 | TRBV6-1 | NA | CASSETVSSDEQFF | TGTGCCAGCAGTGAAACTGTCTCCAGCGATGAGCAGTTCTTC
NA | 16 | TRBJ2-2 | TRBV18 | NA | CASSPRRDMNTGELFF | TGTGCCAGCTCACCACGTCGGGACATGAACACCGGGGAGCTGTTTTTT